Below, 15 T cell receptor beta chains from the same sample are listed, as sequenced in a study of blood T cell repertoires in COVID-19. Sequenced by immunoSEQ multiplex PCR; TCRdb stores in-frame clones only, minus some. The sample consists of tens of thousands of clones, 80% to 90% of them appearing once. The sequencing sample was made of peripheral blood. All receptors come from a woman of 80 years or more with active or convalescent COVID-19.

The V gene is TRBV7-9, the J gene TRBJ1-2; D uncertain. CDR1 and CDR2 from the germline V gene are SEHNR and FQNEAQ (reference sequence). CDR3 length: 13 amino acids. V gave up 10 bases and J gave up 5 bases, with 17 bases separating them. Written as DNA, the CDR3 is TGTGCCACCGCGGATGGCAACTCTTATGGCTACACCTTC. Its translation: CATADGNSYGYTF.

In its sample, this clone was seen many times. The rearrangement joins TRBV10-2 to TRBJ1-2; 8 bases fit TRBD1. The CDR3 has 14 residues. Trimming at V came to 5 bases and at J to 7 bases, leaving 9 bases not matched to a gene. The germline V gene has CDR1 WSHSY and CDR2 SAAADI. The DNA of the CDR3 is TGCGCCAGCAGTCCCGGACAGGGCTACGTTGGCTACACCTTC. Protein: CASSPGQGYVGYTF.

This clone appeared a single time. The rearrangement uses TRBV4-3 and TRBJ1-2, with 8 bases fitting TRBD1. CDR1 and CDR2 (germline): LGHNA, YSLEER. V was pared by 0 bases and J by 4 bases, with 7 bases of the junction left unmatched. CDR3 length equals 16 residues. Written as DNA, the CDR3 is TGCGCCAGCAGCCAAGAGTACGGGACAGGATTCTATGGCTACACCTTC. Translation: CASSQEYGTGFYGYTF.

The chain carries TRBV19 and TRBJ1-1; 9 bases align to TRBD1. The CDR3 loop spans 15 amino acids. V shed 6 bases, J shed 5 bases, and the junction held 10 bases outside the gene matches. Germline V gene sequence: CDR1 LNHDA, CDR2 SQIVND (reference sequence). The CDR3: CASRNQNRGRTEAFF. DNA for the CDR3: TGTGCCAGTAGAAACCAAAACAGGGGGCGGACTGAAGCTTTCTTT. The variable domain in full, completed from reference TRBV19 and TRBJ1-1, reads DGGITQSPKYLFRKEGQNVTLSCEQNLNHDAMYWYRQDPGQGLRLIYYSQIVNDFQKGDIAEGYSVSREKKESFPLTVTSAQKNPTAFYLCASRNQNRGRTEAFFGQGTRLTVV.

The CDR3 reads CATSPGRANYGYTF. CDR3 DNA sequence: TGTGCCACCAGTCCCGGGCGGGCCAACTATGGCTACACCTTC. The chain carries TRBV24-1 and TRBJ1-2, with D unresolved. This CDR3 contains 14 residues. The germline CDR1 and CDR2 sequences are KGHDR and SFDVKD. V gave up 6 bases and J gave up 2 bases, with 12 bases separating them.

The chain carries TRBV18 and TRBJ2-2, with TRBD2 identical over 7 bases. The V and J ends lost 3 bases and 3 bases, in that order; junction bases with no gene match: 16. The germline V gene has CDR1 KGHSH and CDR2 LQKENI. CDR3 size: 19 residues. Here the CDR3 DNA reads TGTGCCAGCTCACCGGCTAGCGGTCTACCTCGAGGGGACACCGGGGAGCTGTTTTTT. It encodes CASSPASGLPRGDTGELFF.

This clone was counted only a few times. The rearrangement uses TRBV6-5 and TRBJ2-1, with D perhaps matching TRBD2 (5 bases). With 6 bases removed from V and 8 bases from J, the gap between germline ends came to 17 bases. The CDR3 contains 14 residues. Germline assignment: CDR1 MNHEY and CDR2 SVGAGI. In DNA form, the CDR3 reads TGTGCCAGCAGAGGAAGGCCAGCCGGGGATGAGCAGTTCTTC. Amino acids: CASRGRPAGDEQFF.

The chain has TRBV5-5 and TRBJ1-1; D is unresolved. With 6 bases removed from V and 1 base from J, the gap between germline ends came to 7 bases. CDR1 SGHKS and CDR2 YYEKEE come from the germline V gene (reference sequence). The length of the CDR3 is 12 residues. CDR3 loop: CASIQANTEAFF. CDR3 DNA: TGTGCCAGCATTCAGGCGAACACTGAAGCTTTCTTT.

CDR3 coding DNA: TGTGCCAGCAGCGCATTACAGGGGCCTGGAAACACCATATATTTT. Translating it yields CASSALQGPGNTIYF. This rearrangement joins TRBV9 to TRBJ1-3, with TRBD1 matching over 7 bases. This CDR3 is 15 amino acids long. Trimming cost V 3 bases and J 2 bases; bases outside gene matches: 5. Per the germline V gene, CDR1 is SGDLS and CDR2 is YYNGEE.

The chain employs TRBV9 and TRBJ2-1; TRBD2 matches 16 bases. The V segment lost 0 bases and the J segment 0 bases; nucleotides outside the gene matches: 6. The CDR3 loop spans 20 amino acids. Germline CDR1 SGDLS, CDR2 YYNGEE. CDR3 protein: CASSVDGTSGGVSSYNEQFF. The CDR3, as DNA: TGTGCCAGCAGCGTAGACGGGACTAGCGGGGGGGTAAGCTCCTACAATGAGCAGTTCTTC. Based on the CDR3 plus reference TRBV9 and TRBJ2-1, the full variable domain is DSGVTQTPKHLITATGQRVTLRCSPRSGDLSVYWYQQSLDQGLQFLIQYYNGEERAKGNILERFSAQQFPDLHSELNLSSLELGDSALYFCASSVDGTSGGVSSYNEQFFGPGTRLTVL.

The chain links TRBV4-1 to TRBJ2-1; 7 bases are shared with TRBD2. The CDR3 extends over 16 amino acids. From germline, CDR1 is MGHRA and CDR2 YSYEKL. Trimming cost V 1 base and J 5 bases; bases outside gene matches: 8. Here the CDR3 reads CASSQGYGRTHNEQFF. Here the CDR3 DNA reads TGCGCCAGCAGCCAAGGGTACGGGAGGACCCACAATGAGCAGTTCTTC.

This clone has more than one count but fewer than ten. The chain links TRBV19 to TRBJ2-7, with D hard to call. Looked up from germline, CDR1 is LNHDA and CDR2 is SQIVND (reference sequence). V shed 7 bases and J shed 2 bases, with 15 bases lying between them. The CDR3 spans 14 residues. Written as DNA, the CDR3 is TGTGCCAGTACCAAAAATTTCCAGACCTACGAGCAGTACTTC. This encodes CASTKNFQTYEQYF.

The chain uses TRBV5-1 and TRBJ2-1; D is perhaps TRBD2 (5 bases). The CDR3 has 12 amino acids. Looked up from germline, CDR1 is SGHRS and CDR2 is YFSETQ. Trimming stripped 4 bases from V and 6 bases from J, with 8 bases between. This CDR3 is CASSADFNEQFF. The CDR3 nucleotides are TGCGCCAGCAGCGCGGACTTCAATGAGCAGTTCTTC.

This clone was counted once. The rearrangement links TRBV4-1 to TRBJ1-4; TRBD1 might be the D (5 bases). Germline V CDR1 and CDR2: MGHRA, YSYEKL. The V and J ends lost 3 bases and 7 bases respectively, with 24 bases between them. This CDR3 region has 18 residues. DNA of the CDR3: TGCGCCAGCAGCCAGTGGTGGGGCGCGGGGCAGGTTACTGAAAAACTGTTTTTT. Encoded protein: CASSQWWGAGQVTEKLFF.

The CDR3 region has the DNA TGTGCCAGCAGCTATCAGGGACTTGGCACAGATACGCAGTATTTT. It is translated as CASSYQGLGTDTQYF. The V gene is TRBV7-3, the J gene TRBJ2-3; possible D gene TRBD2, 6 bases. This CDR3 region has 15 residues. Germline CDR1 is SGHTA and CDR2 is FQGTGA. Trimming removed 4 bases from V and 1 base from J, with 12 bases in between.